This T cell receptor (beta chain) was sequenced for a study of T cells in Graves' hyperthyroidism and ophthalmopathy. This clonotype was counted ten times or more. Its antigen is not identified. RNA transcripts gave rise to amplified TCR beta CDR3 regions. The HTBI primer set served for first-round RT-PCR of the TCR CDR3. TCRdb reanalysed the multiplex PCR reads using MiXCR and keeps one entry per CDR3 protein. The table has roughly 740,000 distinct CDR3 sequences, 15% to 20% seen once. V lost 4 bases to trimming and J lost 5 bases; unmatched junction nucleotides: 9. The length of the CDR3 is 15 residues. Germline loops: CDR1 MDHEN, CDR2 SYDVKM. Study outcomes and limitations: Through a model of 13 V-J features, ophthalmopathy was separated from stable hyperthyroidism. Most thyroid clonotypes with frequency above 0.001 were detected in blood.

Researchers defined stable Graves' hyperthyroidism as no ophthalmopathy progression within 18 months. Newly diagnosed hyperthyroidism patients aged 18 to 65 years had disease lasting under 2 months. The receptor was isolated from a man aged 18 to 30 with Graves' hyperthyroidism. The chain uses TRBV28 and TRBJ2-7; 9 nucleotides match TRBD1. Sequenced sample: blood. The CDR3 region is CASSSTGGPGDEQYF. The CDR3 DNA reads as TGTGCCAGCAGTTCGACAGGGGGACCGGGGGACGAGCAGTACTTC.